Following are 24 T cell receptor beta chains from one sample sequenced in a study of early T cells in non-severe SARS-CoV-2 infection. TCRdb called the 5' RACE reads again in MiXCR, with one record for every CDR3 protein. The table includes around 44,000 distinct CDR3 sequences, about 6% detected once. The sequencing used whole blood, collected at baseline. The receptors shown here come from an adult who was a healthcare worker with PCR-confirmed SARS-CoV-2 infection or an uninfected control (not recorded which).

This clonotype was seen at least ten times. V usage is TRBV5-5 and J usage is TRBJ2-1; 8 nucleotides align to TRBD1. CDR3 length: 16 residues. The V segment lost 4 bases and the J segment 8 bases; nucleotides outside the gene matches: 14. Per germline, CDR1 SGHKS and CDR2 YYEKEE (reference sequence). CDR3: CASSQTGQGLVDEQFF. The CDR3 DNA follows: TGTGCCAGCAGCCAAACCGGACAGGGACTGGTAGATGAGCAGTTCTTC.

This clonotype was found a few times. The chain carries TRBV30 and TRBJ1-5; 7 bases line up with TRBD1. Looked up from germline, CDR1 is GTSNPN and CDR2 is SVGIG (reference sequence). With 3 bases clipped from V and 5 bases from J, the junction kept 4 bases outside the gene matches. This CDR3 has 13 amino acids. The CDR3 sequence: CAWRADRDQPQHF. CDR3 coding DNA: TGTGCCTGGAGAGCCGACAGGGATCAGCCCCAGCATTTT.

This clonotype was found a few times. The chain recombines TRBV7-8 with TRBJ2-1, with no clear D. This CDR3 is built from 12 residues. The ends were cut back, 5 bases at V and 9 bases at J, with 11 bases in the middle. Germline CDR1 SGHVS, CDR2 FQNEAQ. As DNA, the CDR3 is TGTGCCAGCAGCCCACAGTGGGGTGAGCAGTTCTTC. It encodes CASSPQWGEQFF.

The chain carries TRBV7-3 and TRBJ2-5, with 7 bases lining up with TRBD2. The CDR3 is made up of 16 amino acids. Trimming at V came to 2 bases and at J to 4 bases, leaving 10 bases not matched to a gene. From germline, CDR1 is SGHTA and CDR2 FQGTGA. Here the CDR3 DNA reads TGTGCCAGCAGCTTAGAAGGTTGGCGGGAGCGAGAGACCCAGTACTTC. The encoded protein is CASSLEGWRERETQYF. The complete variable domain, with remaining parts taken from reference TRBV7-3 and TRBJ2-5, reads GAGVSQTPSNKVTEKGKYVELRCDPISGHTALYWYRQSLGQGPEFLIYFQGTGAADDSGLPNDRFFAVRPEGSVSTLKIQRTERGDSAVYLCASSLEGWRERETQYFGPGTRLLVL.

This clonotype was seen repeatedly, ten times or more. The CDR3 loop is CASSETSGAYEQYF. The CDR3 bases are TGTGCCAGCAGTGAAACTAGCGGGGCCTACGAGCAGTACTTC. The chain combines TRBV6-1 with TRBJ2-7, with 10 bases fitting TRBD2. The germline V gene has CDR1 MNHNS and CDR2 SASEGT. The CDR3 consists of 14 residues. Unmatched junction bases numbered 0, after V lost 2 bases and J lost 2 bases.

This CDR3 is CASSGGQHVTDTQYF. In nucleotides, the CDR3 is TGTGCCAGCAGCGGCGGACAGCATGTCACAGATACGCAGTATTTT. The genes are TRBV9 and TRBJ2-3; TRBD1 might be the D (6 bases). The CDR3 is made up of 15 amino acids. V dropped 3 bases and J dropped 2 bases, with 13 bases sitting between them. Germline assignment: CDR1 SGDLS and CDR2 YYNGEE. The entire variable domain, with the rest obtained from reference TRBV9 and TRBJ2-3, is as follows: DSGVTQTPKHLITATGQRVTLRCSPRSGDLSVYWYQQSLDQGLQFLIQYYNGEERAKGNILERFSAQQFPDLHSELNLSSLELGDSALYFCASSGGQHVTDTQYFGPGTRLTVL.

This clonotype occurred a few times. This chain links TRBV2 with TRBJ2-5; no firm D call. Germline V gene lookup returns CDR1 SNHLY and CDR2 FYNNEI. The CDR3 consists of 15 residues. The ends were cut back, 2 bases at V and 1 base at J, with 11 bases in the middle. The CDR3 DNA follows: TGTGCCAGCAGTGAAACCGACTGGGCCCAAGAGACCCAGTACTTC. It specifies CASSETDWAQETQYF.

This clonotype appeared a few times. This rearrangement joins TRBV11-1 to TRBJ2-3; 8 nucleotides match TRBD1. CDR1 is SGHAT and CDR2 is FQDESV in the germline V gene (reference sequence). J was trimmed by 1 base and V by 3 bases; bases with no gene match: 3. The CDR3 is 15 amino acids. The CDR3 DNA is TGTGCCAGCAGCTTTTTGGGACAGGGCACAGATACGCAGTATTTT. This encodes CASSFLGQGTDTQYF.

This clonotype was counted only a few times. This chain links TRBV20-1 with TRBJ2-7, with 9 nucleotides matching TRBD1. The V gene's germline CDR1 is DFQATT and CDR2 SNEGSKA (reference sequence). This CDR3 is 12 amino acids long. The ends lost 7 bases at V and 4 bases at J; junction bases unmatched: 5. CDR3 sequence (DNA): TGCAGTGTGGGACAGGGTTTATACGAGCAGTACTTC. Amino acids: CSVGQGLYEQYF.

This rearrangement joins TRBV4-2 to TRBJ1-2; possibly TRBD1 for D (5 bases). The germline gives CDR1 LGHNA, CDR2 YNFKEQ. The V end was cut by 0 bases, the J end by 8 bases, with 16 bases between. The CDR3 runs 15 residues. CDR3 region: CASSQDLRGAEGYTF. In DNA form, the CDR3 reads TGTGCCAGCAGCCAAGATCTTCGGGGCGCAGAAGGCTACACCTTC.

This clonotype was detected a few times. J is TRBJ2-5 and V is TRBV4-1; tentatively, D is TRBD1 or TRBD2 (6 bases each). The CDR3 is 14 residues long. CDR1 is MGHRA, CDR2 YSYEKL, per germline. Trimming took 4 bases from V and 5 from J, leaving 14 bases between them. The CDR3 DNA reads TGCGCCAGCAGCCCCAGAGGAGGGGGGGAGACCCAGTACTTC. Encoded protein: CASSPRGGGETQYF.

This clonotype occurred a few times. The chain carries TRBV7-2 and TRBJ2-3; D remains unclear. Trimming removed 5 bases at V and 1 base at J, with 10 bases between. Germline values: CDR1 SGHTA, CDR2 FQGNSA. The length of the CDR3 is 14 residues. CDR3 nucleotide sequence: TGTGCCAGCAGCCCGTTGCGTGGCACAGATACGCAGTATTTT. Protein: CASSPLRGTDTQYF.

The sample holds many counts of this clonotype. The J gene is TRBJ1-5, the V gene TRBV6-5, with D maybe TRBD1 (5 bases). Germline V gives CDR1 MNHEY, CDR2 SVGAGI. This CDR3 contains 13 residues. Trimming stripped 2 bases from V and 5 bases from J, with 7 bases between. The chain's CDR3 is CASSYAGDQPQHF. CDR3 DNA sequence: TGTGCCAGCAGTTACGCGGGGGATCAGCCCCAGCATTTT.

The chain has TRBV29-1 and TRBJ2-7, with D possibly being TRBD1 or TRBD2 (5 bases each). The V end was cut by 4 bases, the J end by 0 bases, with 10 bases between. The CDR3 has 13 residues. Germline V gives CDR1 SQVTM, CDR2 ANQGSEA. CDR3 nucleotides: TGCAGCGTTGGGGGTGGGGGCTCCTACGAGCAGTACTTC. Its translation: CSVGGGGSYEQYF.

This clonotype has at least ten counts. The gene calls are TRBV11-2 and TRBJ1-2, with 9 bases identical to TRBD1. Germline lookup yields CDR1 SGHAT and CDR2 FQNNGV. This CDR3 has 15 amino acids. V trimming: 7 bases; J trimming: 10 bases; junction bases outside the gene matches: 16. CDR3 DNA sequence: TGTGCCAGCACCATCGACCGGACAGGGGATTATTCCTACACCTTC. Amino acid sequence: CASTIDRTGDYSYTF.

This clonotype was counted a few times. The J gene is TRBJ2-2, the V gene TRBV18; D gene ambiguous. The CDR3 has 15 amino acids. Trimming stripped 4 bases from V and 7 bases from J, with 16 bases between. Germline assignment: CDR1 KGHSH and CDR2 LQKENI. CDR3 sequence reads: CASSRSRTNSGELFF. CDR3 DNA sequence: TGTGCCAGCTCACGAAGTCGAACTAATAGCGGGGAGCTGTTTTTT.

This clonotype was detected ten times or more. The CDR3 DNA sequence: TGTGCCAGCAGTCCCCTCAGCTGGACGGAGAAAACTGAAGCTTTCTTT. Amino acid sequence: CASSPLSWTEKTEAFF. This chain links TRBV6-2 or TRBV6-3 with TRBJ1-1, with D unclear. The CDR3 is 16 amino acids. V was clipped by 5 bases and J by 5 bases, with 21 bases between them. Germline values: CDR1 MNHEY, CDR2 SVGEGT.

This clonotype has a handful of counts. The J gene is TRBJ2-3, the V gene TRBV6-5, with 9 bases matching TRBD2. Trimming removed 2 bases from V and 2 bases from J; junction bases left unmatched: 14. The germline CDR1 and CDR2 sequences are MNHEY and SVGAGI. This CDR3 spans 19 amino acids. CDR3 nucleotide sequence: TGTGCCAGCAGTTACGGGTGGAGGGGTAGCGGGGGACCCACAGATACGCAGTATTTT. As protein: CASSYGWRGSGGPTDTQYF.

This chain links TRBV20-1 with TRBJ1-4; D possibly corresponds to TRBD1 (6 bases). The CDR3 consists of 13 residues. V was pared by 6 bases and J by 12 bases, with 20 bases between. Germline V CDR1 and CDR2: DFQATT, SNEGSKA (reference sequence). CDR3 loop: CSARNPGAGELFF. The CDR3 nucleotides read TGCAGTGCACGCAACCCAGGGGCGGGAGAACTGTTTTTT.

The sample holds a few counts of this clonotype. The chain links TRBV5-6 to TRBJ1-2, with unresolved D. The CDR3 loop spans 13 amino acids. Trimming removed 0 bases at V and 0 bases at J, with 3 bases between. Germline CDR1 and CDR2: SGHDT and YYEEEE. As DNA, the CDR3 is TGTGCCAGCAGCTTGGGGGCTAACTATGGCTACACCTTC. Protein sequence: CASSLGANYGYTF. Together with reference TRBV5-6 and TRBJ1-2, the CDR3 gives the full variable domain: DAGVTQSPTHLIKTRGQQVTLRCSPKSGHDTVSWYQQALGQGPQFIFQYYEEEERQRGNFPDRFSGHQFPNYSSELNVNALLLGDSALYLCASSLGANYGYTFGSGTRLTVV.

This clonotype appeared a few times. V gene TRBV2 combines with J gene TRBJ2-1; D not resolved. Germline V CDR1 and CDR2: SNHLY, FYNNEI. The CDR3 extends over 13 amino acids. Trimming pared 3 bases from V and 6 bases from J, leaving 9 bases between. The CDR3 here is CASSEDQPNEQFF. The CDR3 nucleotides are TGTGCCAGCAGTGAGGATCAACCCAATGAGCAGTTCTTC. Using reference TRBV2 and TRBJ2-1 for the parts outside the CDR3, the full variable domain is EPEVTQTPSHQVTQMGQEVILRCVPISNHLYFYWYRQILGQKVEFLVSFYNNEISEKSEIFDDQFSVERPDGSNFTLKIRSTKLEDSAMYFCASSEDQPNEQFFGPGTRLTVL.

The V and J genes are TRBV12-3 or TRBV12-4 and TRBJ2-5; TRBD2 agrees at 10 bases. The CDR3 has 13 residues. With V trimmed by 7 bases and J by 5 bases, 4 bases remained unmatched. The DNA for the CDR3 is TGTGCCAGCAAACCGGGACTAGCGGAGACCCAGTACTTC. Residues: CASKPGLAETQYF.

The V and J genes are TRBV29-1 and TRBJ2-5, with D unclear. Germline CDR1 reads SQVTM; CDR2 reads ANQGSEA. CDR3 size: 10 residues. The V end lost 5 bases, the J end lost 4 bases, and 5 bases lay between the germline ends. DNA for the CDR3: TGCAGCGTTTCGACAGAGACCCAGTACTTC. It codes for CSVSTETQYF.

This clonotype was observed at least ten times. The V call is TRBV9, the J call TRBJ1-1, with unresolved D. This CDR3 is 15 amino acids long. V lost 0 bases to trimming and J lost 1 base, with 10 bases between them. Per germline, CDR1 SGDLS and CDR2 YYNGEE. The CDR3 bases are TGTGCCAGCAGCGTAGACGCGGTCTCGAACACTGAAGCTTTCTTT. It translates to CASSVDAVSNTEAFF.